This is a list of T cell receptor beta chains from one sample in a study of blood T cells in healthy people across ages. From the 5' RACE reads, TCRdb called clonotypes with MiXCR, one entry per CDR3 protein. This table has 890,000 or so distinct CDR3 sequences, about 62% appearing once. The material sequenced was blood. The receptors were sampled from a man aged 25-40 years in good health. CDR3s include the opening cysteine and the closing phenylalanine or tryptophan. D genes are given only for firm matches. The size field is filled for only some rows; it gives once, few, many or a size class.

D gene: NA; V gene: TRBV7-9; J gene: TRBJ2-5; clone size: NA; CDR3 DNA: TGTGCCAGCAGCATACAGGGTCCCGGACCTAAAGAGACCCAGTACTTC; CDR3 protein: CASSIQGPGPKETQYF
D gene: TRBD2; V gene: TRBV20-1; J gene: TRBJ2-7; clone size: NA; CDR3 DNA: TGCAGTGCTAGCGGCGGGGGGCTCTCCTACGAGCAGTACTTC; CDR3 protein: CSASGGGLSYEQYF
D gene: TRBD1; V gene: TRBV27; J gene: TRBJ2-6; clone size: NA; CDR3 DNA: TGTGCCAGCAGTTTATACAACAGGGGGCGCCTATATGGGGCCAACGTCCTGACTTTC; CDR3 protein: CASSLYNRGRLYGANVLTF
D gene: NA; V gene: TRBV29-1; J gene: TRBJ2-1; clone size: NA; CDR3 DNA: TGCAGCGTTGAATTCCGGGTGGGGGCCATCTCTTACAATGAGCAGTTCTTC; CDR3 protein: CSVEFRVGAISYNEQFF
D gene: NA; V gene: TRBV7-8; J gene: TRBJ2-7; clone size: NA; CDR3 DNA: TGTGCCAGCAGCCCGGACGGAAAATACGAGCAGTACTTC; CDR3 protein: CASSPDGKYEQYF
D gene: NA; V gene: TRBV7-9; J gene: TRBJ2-1; clone size: NA; CDR3 DNA: TGTGCCGGCAGCTTCGGAGACTCCTACAATGAGCAGTTCTTC; CDR3 protein: CAGSFGDSYNEQFF
D gene: TRBD2; V gene: TRBV20-1; J gene: TRBJ2-5; clone size: NA; CDR3 DNA: TGCGGTGCTACCCCGGGACTAGCGGTTGAGACCCAGTACTTC; CDR3 protein: CGATPGLAVETQYF
D gene: TRBD2; V gene: TRBV6-2/TRBV6-3; J gene: TRBJ2-1; clone size: NA; CDR3 DNA: TGTGCCAGCAGACCCGGACTAGCGTCTACCTACAATGAGCAGTTCTTC; CDR3 protein: CASRPGLASTYNEQFF
D gene: NA; V gene: TRBV20-1; J gene: TRBJ2-3; clone size: NA; CDR3 DNA: TGCAGTGCTAGAGGGGTCACTGCAGGGGGCACAGATACGCAGTATTTT; CDR3 protein: CSARGVTAGGTDTQYF
D gene: NA; V gene: TRBV14; J gene: TRBJ1-2; clone size: NA; CDR3 DNA: TGTGCCAGCAGCCAAGACCGAGGACTAACCCTTTATGGCTACACCTTC; CDR3 protein: CASSQDRGLTLYGYTF
D gene: NA; V gene: TRBV12-2; J gene: TRBJ1-6; clone size: NA; CDR3 DNA: TGTGCAAGTCGCTTGGGGCAGACCGTCAGGAATTCACCCCTCCACTTT; CDR3 protein: CASRLGQTVRNSPLHF
D gene: TRBD1; V gene: TRBV6-1; J gene: TRBJ2-7; clone size: NA; CDR3 DNA: TGTGCCAGCAGTCGGGACAGGGTCGGCCACGAGCAGTACTTC; CDR3 protein: CASSRDRVGHEQYF
D gene: NA; V gene: TRBV7-2; J gene: TRBJ2-5; clone size: NA; CDR3 DNA: TGTGCCAGCAGCCCGGACGGCCAAGAGACCCAGTACTTC; CDR3 protein: CASSPDGQETQYF
D gene: TRBD1; V gene: TRBV29-1; J gene: TRBJ2-7; clone size: NA; CDR3 DNA: TGCAGCGTTGCTAGGGGGCTAAGCTCCTACGAGCAGTACTTC; CDR3 protein: CSVARGLSSYEQYF
D gene: NA; V gene: TRBV20-1; J gene: TRBJ2-3; clone size: NA; CDR3 DNA: TGCAGTGCCCGTTCGGGGGCCCTAGATACGCAGTATTTT; CDR3 protein: CSARSGALDTQYF
D gene: NA; V gene: TRBV15; J gene: TRBJ2-1; clone size: NA; CDR3 DNA: TGTGCCACCAGCCGAAGGGACTCTCGGTCCTACAATGAGCAGTTCTTC; CDR3 protein: CATSRRDSRSYNEQFF
D gene: TRBD1; V gene: TRBV20-1; J gene: TRBJ2-5; clone size: NA; CDR3 DNA: TGCAGTGCCCCTCTCGGGACAGGGGCCTACAATGAGCAGTACTTC; CDR3 protein: CSAPLGTGAYNEQYF
D gene: TRBD1; V gene: TRBV7-2; J gene: TRBJ2-1; clone size: NA; CDR3 DNA: TGTGCCAGCAACGACAACAGGGGCAATAATGAGCAGTTCTTC; CDR3 protein: CASNDNRGNNEQFF
D gene: NA; V gene: TRBV29-1; J gene: TRBJ2-5; clone size: few; CDR3 DNA: TGCAGCGTTAGAGGTGGAGAAGAGACCCAGTACTTC; CDR3 protein: CSVRGGEETQYF
D gene: NA; V gene: TRBV20-1; J gene: TRBJ2-7; clone size: few; CDR3 DNA: TGCAGTGCGGTCCCCAGGGCCTACGAGCAGTACTTC; CDR3 protein: CSAVPRAYEQYF
D gene: TRBD1; V gene: TRBV7-2; J gene: TRBJ1-4; clone size: NA; CDR3 DNA: TGTGCCAGCAGCCCGTACAGGGGAGAGAATGAAAAACTGTTTTTT; CDR3 protein: CASSPYRGENEKLFF
D gene: TRBD2; V gene: TRBV4-2; J gene: TRBJ2-1; clone size: NA; CDR3 DNA: TGTGCCAGCAGCCAAGGGGGGGGTAGGGGTGAGCAGTTCTTC; CDR3 protein: CASSQGGGRGEQFF
D gene: NA; V gene: TRBV15; J gene: TRBJ2-1; clone size: NA; CDR3 DNA: TGTGCCACCAGCAGAGATCGAGCGGGCAACAATGAGCAGTTCTTC; CDR3 protein: CATSRDRAGNNEQFF
D gene: TRBD1; V gene: TRBV4-3; J gene: TRBJ1-1; clone size: once; CDR3 DNA: TGCGCCAGCAGCCAAGGACAGGGGTACACTGAAGCTTTCTTT; CDR3 protein: CASSQGQGYTEAFF
D gene: NA; V gene: TRBV7-2; J gene: TRBJ2-5; clone size: NA; CDR3 DNA: TGTACCAGCAGCTTAGTCCAGGGAAGTCTTCGGGAGACCCAGTACTTC; CDR3 protein: CTSSLVQGSLRETQYF
D gene: NA; V gene: TRBV20-1; J gene: TRBJ1-5; clone size: few; CDR3 DNA: TGCAGTGCTAGAGATCGAGGGAGCAATCAGCCCCAGCATTTT; CDR3 protein: CSARDRGSNQPQHF
D gene: NA; V gene: TRBV9; J gene: TRBJ2-3; clone size: few; CDR3 DNA: TGTGCCAGCAGCCTTCGGGGGGGACAGCCGGGTGATACGCAGTATTTT; CDR3 protein: CASSLRGGQPGDTQYF
D gene: NA; V gene: TRBV20-1; J gene: TRBJ2-3; clone size: NA; CDR3 DNA: TGCAGTGCTTGGGGATGGAGGGTAGCGCAATCTGACAGCACAGATACGCAGTATTTT; CDR3 protein: CSAWGWRVAQSDSTDTQYF
D gene: NA; V gene: TRBV6-2/TRBV6-3; J gene: TRBJ2-1; clone size: NA; CDR3 DNA: TGTGCCAGCAGTTACGAGAGACAGGATAAGCAGTTCTTC; CDR3 protein: CASSYERQDKQFF
D gene: NA; V gene: TRBV10-3; J gene: TRBJ2-1; clone size: once; CDR3 DNA: TGTGCCATCAGTGATCTCTACAATGAGCAGTTCTTC; CDR3 protein: CAISDLYNEQFF
D gene: NA; V gene: TRBV20-1; J gene: TRBJ2-7; clone size: NA; CDR3 DNA: TGCAGTGCTAGGGGGAACTACGAGCAGTACTTC; CDR3 protein: CSARGNYEQYF
D gene: NA; V gene: TRBV6-4; J gene: TRBJ1-2; clone size: NA; CDR3 DNA: TGTGCCAGCAGCCAAGGACAGAATAACTATGGCTACACCTTC; CDR3 protein: CASSQGQNNYGYTF
D gene: TRBD2; V gene: TRBV24-1; J gene: TRBJ2-1; clone size: few; CDR3 DNA: TGTGCCACCAGTGTCAGACTAGCGGGGGGCCATGAGCAGTTCTTC; CDR3 protein: CATSVRLAGGHEQFF
D gene: TRBD2; V gene: TRBV7-2; J gene: TRBJ2-5; clone size: NA; CDR3 DNA: TGTGCCAGCGCTCGGAGCGGGGGCCCTGAGACCCAGTACTTC; CDR3 protein: CASARSGGPETQYF
D gene: NA; V gene: TRBV24-1; J gene: TRBJ2-1; clone size: NA; CDR3 DNA: TGTGCCACCAGTGATTTCTCCAGGGAGCAGTTCTTC; CDR3 protein: CATSDFSREQFF
D gene: NA; V gene: TRBV5-1; J gene: TRBJ2-1; clone size: NA; CDR3 DNA: TGCGCCAGCAGCTGGACAGGCGCGGGGGTGAATGAGCAGTTCTTC; CDR3 protein: CASSWTGAGVNEQFF
D gene: NA; V gene: TRBV7-2; J gene: TRBJ1-2; clone size: once; CDR3 DNA: TGTGCCAGCAGCTATAGACCGCTTCCCTTTCCTGATAACTATGGCTACACCTTC; CDR3 protein: CASSYRPLPFPDNYGYTF
D gene: NA; V gene: TRBV4-1; J gene: TRBJ1-2; clone size: NA; CDR3 DNA: TGCGCCACTTCGACTAGCGCAGACAATGAGGTTCTTCCCAGGGGCTATGGCTACACCTTC; CDR3 protein: CATSTSADNEVLPRGYGYTF
D gene: NA; V gene: TRBV29-1; J gene: TRBJ2-4; clone size: NA; CDR3 DNA: TGCAGCGTTGAAGTCGGGCAAAACATTCAGTACTTC; CDR3 protein: CSVEVGQNIQYF
D gene: TRBD1; V gene: TRBV25-1; J gene: TRBJ1-4; clone size: NA; CDR3 DNA: TGTGCCAGCAGTGAATGGGGGACAGGGAATGAAAAACTGTTTTTT; CDR3 protein: CASSEWGTGNEKLFF
D gene: NA; V gene: TRBV2; J gene: TRBJ2-7; clone size: NA; CDR3 DNA: TGTGCCATGCGGACTGTACGCTCCTACGAGCAGTACTTC; CDR3 protein: CAMRTVRSYEQYF
D gene: NA; V gene: TRBV20-1; J gene: TRBJ2-7; clone size: NA; CDR3 DNA: TGCAGTGCCAGTAGGCCAGTCCCTACCTACGAGCAGTACTTC; CDR3 protein: CSASRPVPTYEQYF
D gene: NA; V gene: TRBV15; J gene: TRBJ1-2; clone size: NA; CDR3 DNA: TGTGCCACCCGATCTCTTGTGGGGTATGGCTACACCTTC; CDR3 protein: CATRSLVGYGYTF
D gene: TRBD1; V gene: TRBV6-5; J gene: TRBJ1-2; clone size: NA; CDR3 DNA: TGTGCCAGCAGCTACGGGGCCCAGGGGGCGGATGGCTACACCTTC; CDR3 protein: CASSYGAQGADGYTF
D gene: TRBD1; V gene: TRBV4-2; J gene: TRBJ2-3; clone size: few; CDR3 DNA: TGTGCCAGCAGCCAAGGCAGGGGACAGCTCGATACGCAGTATTTT; CDR3 protein: CASSQGRGQLDTQYF
D gene: NA; V gene: TRBV6-4; J gene: TRBJ2-3; clone size: NA; CDR3 DNA: TGTGCCAGCAGTGAACTAAGGTCCTCGGAATGGGATACGCAGTATTTT; CDR3 protein: CASSELRSSEWDTQYF
D gene: NA; V gene: TRBV27; J gene: TRBJ2-1; clone size: NA; CDR3 DNA: TGTGCCAGCAGTTTATTAGGGAAGGGCAATGAGCAGTTCTTC; CDR3 protein: CASSLLGKGNEQFF
D gene: NA; V gene: TRBV6-4; J gene: TRBJ2-3; clone size: NA; CDR3 DNA: TGTGCCAGCAGTGAGGACCCGACGATCACAGATACGCAGTATTTT; CDR3 protein: CASSEDPTITDTQYF
D gene: NA; V gene: TRBV12-3/TRBV12-4; J gene: TRBJ1-1; clone size: NA; CDR3 DNA: TGTGCCAGCAGTTTAAGGGATGAAACTGAAGCTTTCTTT; CDR3 protein: CASSLRDETEAFF
D gene: TRBD2; V gene: TRBV9; J gene: TRBJ2-5; clone size: few; CDR3 DNA: TGTGCCAGCTCAAGCGGGATGGGCGGGACCCAGTACTTC; CDR3 protein: CASSSGMGGTQYF
D gene: NA; V gene: TRBV20-1; J gene: TRBJ2-3; clone size: NA; CDR3 DNA: TGCAGTGCTAGAGATAGGAGGGGGTGGTTGAACGCAGATACGCAGTATTTT; CDR3 protein: CSARDRRGWLNADTQYF
D gene: NA; V gene: TRBV20-1; J gene: TRBJ1-5; clone size: NA; CDR3 DNA: TGCAGTGCTAGCTATGGAGCAGGTCAGCCCCAGCATTTT; CDR3 protein: CSASYGAGQPQHF
D gene: TRBD1; V gene: TRBV4-3; J gene: TRBJ1-2; clone size: NA; CDR3 DNA: TGCGCCAGTTCCCCGGGACAGAGGATCTATGGCTACACCTTC; CDR3 protein: CASSPGQRIYGYTF
D gene: TRBD1; V gene: TRBV28; J gene: TRBJ1-6; clone size: NA; CDR3 DNA: TGTGCCAGCAGTGCGACAGGGCGAACGAATTCACCCCTCCACTTT; CDR3 protein: CASSATGRTNSPLHF
D gene: TRBD1; V gene: TRBV5-6; J gene: TRBJ2-4; clone size: NA; CDR3 DNA: TGTGCCAGCAGCGTGGACAGGGCACACATTCAGTACTTC; CDR3 protein: CASSVDRAHIQYF
D gene: NA; V gene: TRBV6-5; J gene: TRBJ1-2; clone size: NA; CDR3 DNA: TGTGCCAGCAGTGGTGACACTTATGGCTACACCTTC; CDR3 protein: CASSGDTYGYTF
D gene: TRBD1; V gene: TRBV6-5; J gene: TRBJ2-1; clone size: NA; CDR3 DNA: TGTGCCAGCAGTCCTTACACAGGGGAAAATTACAATGAGCAGTTCTTC; CDR3 protein: CASSPYTGENYNEQFF
D gene: NA; V gene: TRBV7-2; J gene: TRBJ1-5; clone size: many; CDR3 DNA: TGTGCCAGCAGCCTGGACAGCCGCAATCAGCCCCAGCATTTT; CDR3 protein: CASSLDSRNQPQHF